This T cell receptor (beta chain) was documented in a study of vaccination effects on CD4 cells after COVID-19. The overall study: Participants were given two doses of BNT162b2 or mRNA-1273 vaccine. General study findings and limits: Few convalescent patients and no early post-infection timepoints were included in the study. Clones from infection and from vaccination both contracted markedly late after vaccination.

The data were produced by immunoSEQ multiplex PCR, yet TCRdb's version contains in-frame clones alone and is incomplete. This table holds 35,000 to 45,000 clones, 70% to 80% found once. Viral peptide pools were used in the ViraFEST assay to expand antigen-specific CD4+ T cells, and sequencing came afterward. After less than 11 days in culture, the CD4+ T cells were isolated. Confirmation by PCR established that the person had SARS-CoV-2 infection between March and December 2020. Each culture had half its medium swapped for IL-2 medium on days 3 and 7. Trimming stripped 2 bases from V and 0 bases from J, with 12 bases between. Germline V lookup: CDR1 SGHNT, CDR2 YYREEE (reference sequence). The CDR3 runs to 15 residues. As regards this clone: Its cognate antigen is unknown.

This sequence originates from a human donor who had a prior SARS-CoV-2 infection. Sequenced material: CD4+ T cells from PBMCs cultured with HCoV-NL63 spike peptides, taken before COVID-19 vaccination. The chain couples TRBV5-4 to TRBJ2-7; either TRBD1 or TRBD2 may supply D (5 bases each). CDR3 bases: TGTGCCAGCAGCTTAGGGACGGTGAGCTCCTACGAGCAGTACTTC. Residues: CASSLGTVSSYEQYF.